The T cell receptor (beta chain) under discussion was sequenced for a study of T cell repertoires in cytomegalovirus infection (dated by TCRdb to about 2019). For the study in its entirety: The peptide stimulations were aimed at well-studied HLA-B-restricted epitopes as well as recently identified HLA-C-restricted CMV epitopes, whose presentation resists viral immunomodulation. Donor HLA type was relevant to the analysis, as public TCR beta signatures indicated carriage of CMV infection together with the matching HLA type. Points the paper makes about the study in general: In both this cohort and an independent cohort of 300 to 450 donors, the cumulative frequency of public TCR beta family members distinguished carriers of CMV infection plus the relevant HLA type. In the ex vivo response, HLA-C-restricted CMV-specific TCR beta clonotypes were dominant, and in two of eight donors the single most frequent clonotype came from this HLA-C-restricted group.

This clonotype was picked up many times. Its antigen remains undetermined. One base away there is no much larger clone; base qualities are not given. The treatment or condition label, read with the paper, signifies: in vitro stimulation with specific CMV peptide epitopes to enrich CMV-specific T cells. The CDR3 starts with the cysteine, ends with the phenylalanine, and has 15 residues. The sequence is cut down to CDR3 DNA, 45 bases in frame from base 1. The germline V gene encodes CDR1 SGHTA and CDR2 FQGNSA. The V and J ends are trimmed by 5 bases and 7 bases, leaving 15 bases between them. The sequencer listed for this sample is Illumina HiSeq 1500. TCRdb applied fastp at Q25 and MiXCR to the public reads, then kept only in-frame beta chains. When rows share a CDR3 protein, they turn into one entry using the most common DNA and genes. This sample comprises around 300,000 distinct CDR3 sequences, around 25% of them detected only once. About an eighth of the sample is held by the ten biggest clonotypes.

The chain was built from TRBV7-2 and TRBJ1-6; D gene: possibly TRBD1, on 5 matching bases. This sequence originates from a human donor in good health (CMV status not recorded). Some clones in this sample may be carry-over from other donors' samples. The source was cultured PBMCs, collected from culture after CMV antigen stimulation. The CDR3: CASSPQGRSNSPLHF. The sequenced DNA is TGTGCCAGCAGCCCGCAGGGTCGATCCAATTCACCCCTCCACTTT.